This TCR beta chain was documented in a study of T-cell memory formation after mild COVID-19. Each CDR3 protein is one row after TCRdb ran MiXCR on the 5' RACE reads. The sample contains 190,000 or so distinct CDR3 sequences, 8% to 11% of which appear only once. This clonotype has just a few counts. With 1 base removed from V and 6 bases from J, the gap between germline ends came to 10 bases. The CDR3 has 14 amino acids. The germline gives CDR1 SEHNR, CDR2 FQNEAQ (reference sequence). The sample was PBMCs or a T cell subset sorted from them (not recorded which). This receptor was taken from a man between 18 and 29 years old who had mild COVID-19 (a few samples of this study predate the infection). Cell type and time point are not known. This rearrangement joins TRBV7-9 to TRBJ2-1, with TRBD2 as a possible D gene (5 bases). The CDR3 here is CASSLDDYLNEQFF. Written as DNA, the CDR3 is TGTGCCAGCAGCTTAGACGACTACCTCAATGAGCAGTTCTTC.